This passage covers 3 T cell receptor beta chains from one sample sequenced in a study of STAT5B mutations in CD4+ large granular lymphocyte leukemia. Generated by immunoSEQ multiplex PCR, the TCRdb table keeps only in-frame clones and is missing some. The table shows approximately 33,000 clones, with less than 70% occurring only once. The material sequenced was CD4+ T cells from blood buffy coats. The receptors were gathered from a human donor in good health.

Only one count was recorded for this clone. The V call is TRBV6-5, the J call TRBJ1-6, with 9 bases aligning to TRBD1. Germline values: CDR1 MNHEY, CDR2 SVGAGI. This CDR3 has 15 residues. J lost 9 bases, V lost 6 bases, and 9 bases had no gene match. CDR3 DNA: TGTGCCAGCAGGGACAGGGGAGAGGGGCGTTCACCCCTCCACTTT. It yields the protein CASRDRGEGRSPLHF.

This chain links TRBV30 with TRBJ1-2; D gene unclear. The germline V and J ends were trimmed by 3 bases and 0 bases, with 17 bases remaining between them. Per germline, CDR1 GTSNPN and CDR2 SVGIG (reference sequence). This CDR3 region has 16 residues. The CDR3 region has the DNA TGTGCCTGGAGCGCATTTCTGGGAAATACTAACTATGGCTACACCTTC. It codes for CAWSAFLGNTNYGYTF.

J is TRBJ1-1 and V is TRBV28, with 7 positions matching TRBD1. Losses at the gene ends were 4 bases for V and 4 bases for J; bases not matched to a gene: 0. Germline CDR1 and CDR2: MDHEN and SYDVKM. The CDR3 spans 12 residues. The CDR3 sequence is CASSSGGTEAFF. The DNA for the CDR3 is TGTGCCAGCAGTTCAGGGGGCACTGAAGCTTTCTTT.